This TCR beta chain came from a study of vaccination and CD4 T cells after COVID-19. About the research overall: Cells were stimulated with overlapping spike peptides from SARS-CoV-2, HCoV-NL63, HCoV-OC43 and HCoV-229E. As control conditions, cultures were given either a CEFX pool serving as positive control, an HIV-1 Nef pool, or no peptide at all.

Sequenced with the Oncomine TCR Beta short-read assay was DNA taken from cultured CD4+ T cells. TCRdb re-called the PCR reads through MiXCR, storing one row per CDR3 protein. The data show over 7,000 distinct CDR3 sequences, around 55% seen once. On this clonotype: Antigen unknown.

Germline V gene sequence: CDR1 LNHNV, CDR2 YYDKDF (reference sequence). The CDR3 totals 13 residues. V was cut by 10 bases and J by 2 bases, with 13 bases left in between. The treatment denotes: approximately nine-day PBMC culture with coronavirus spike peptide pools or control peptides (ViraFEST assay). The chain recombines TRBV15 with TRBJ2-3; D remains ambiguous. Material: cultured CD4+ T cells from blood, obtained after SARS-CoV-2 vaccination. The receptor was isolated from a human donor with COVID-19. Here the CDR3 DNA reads TGTGCCAAACCTGGACGGTACACAGATACGCAGTATTTT. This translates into CAKPGRYTDTQYF.